These 4 T cell receptor beta chains share one sample of origin, sequenced in a study of identical twins. TCRdb re-analysed the 5' RACE reads in MiXCR, keeping a single row per CDR3 protein. The repertoire holds about 890,000 distinct CDR3 sequences, with 10% to 15% as singletons. The data also belong to a second study, concerning yellow fever vaccine responses in identical twins.

The sequenced material came from PBMCs. These receptors all stem from a woman in her late teens or twenties in good health.

This clonotype was counted between two and nine times. The rearrangement joins TRBV3-1 to TRBJ2-7; 9 bases align to TRBD1. Trimming cost V 4 bases and J 4 bases; bases outside gene matches: 5. The CDR3 contains 14 residues. Germline loops: CDR1 LGHDT, CDR2 YNNKEL (reference sequence). The CDR3 DNA reads TGTGCCAGCAGCCCGGGACAGGGACTTTACGAGCAGTACGTC. Its protein is CASSPGQGLYEQYV.

The chain carries TRBV29-1 and TRBJ2-5; 11 nucleotides line up with TRBD2. CDR3 size: 14 residues. V trimming: 5 bases; J trimming: 1 base; junction bases outside the gene matches: 3. CDR1 is SQVTM, CDR2 ANQGSEA, per germline. CDR3 in amino acids: CSVSGTSGQETQYF. As DNA, the CDR3 is TGCAGCGTTTCCGGGACTAGCGGCCAAGAGACCCAGTACTTC.

The genes are TRBV12-3 or TRBV12-4 and TRBJ2-3; D gene ambiguous. This CDR3 comprises 14 residues. The germline V and J ends were trimmed by 3 bases and 7 bases, with 14 bases remaining between them. As DNA, the CDR3 is TGTGCCAGCAGTTTGCGGCCGCCCCGACATACGCAGTATTTT. Its protein is CASSLRPPRHTQYF.

The chain is built from TRBV5-1 and TRBJ2-4; TRBD2 matches at 9 bases. Germline loops: CDR1 SGHRS, CDR2 YFSETQ. J was trimmed by 7 bases and V by 5 bases; bases with no gene match: 22. This CDR3 has 19 residues. In DNA, the CDR3 is TGCGCCAGCAGAAGGACAGCGGGAGGTAGCGGGAGAGAGAAGAACATTCAGTACTTC. Translated, it gives CASRRTAGGSGREKNIQYF.